The source of this TCR beta chain is a study of shared clonotypes between healthy human individuals. Only in-frame clones appear in the TCRdb table, and some are missing; sequencing was by immunoSEQ multiplex PCR. Of 550,000 to 600,000 clones in the sample, around three quarters were seen once. Germline V gene sequence: CDR1 SGHRS, CDR2 YFSETQ. The J segment lost 2 bases and the V segment lost 4 bases, leaving 9 bases of the junction unmatched. The CDR3 has 16 amino acids. Broader study findings: An expected dependence of interdonor clonotype sharing on sequencing depth was noted. The researchers took only blood, and tissue repertoires probably look different.

As concerns this clone: Its cognate antigen is unknown.

Sequenced material: PBMCs. This clonotype was sampled from a woman aged 40 to 50 in good health. Some clones in this sample may be carry-over from other donors' samples. This chain joins TRBV5-1 and TRBJ2-5, with TRBD2 matching 9 bases. CDR3 sequence reads: CASSRNSGSWQETQYF. CDR3 bases: TGCGCCAGCAGCCGAAATAGCGGGAGCTGGCAAGAGACCCAGTACTTC. The whole variable domain, remainder taken from reference TRBV5-1 and TRBJ2-5, is KAGVTQTPRYLIKTRGQQVTLSCSPISGHRSVSWYQQTPGQGLQFLFEYFSETQRNKGNFPGRFSGRQFSNSRSEMNVSTLELGDSALYLCASSRNSGSWQETQYFGPGTRLLVL.